This T cell receptor beta chain came from a study of shared clonotypes between healthy human individuals (dated by TCRdb to the early 2020s). Notes on the research overall: A few men and two women, aged 18 to 49 years, made up the cohort. Per donor, three plates each were used for CD4 naive and CD4 memory, two for CD8 naive, and one for CD8 memory. The study deeply sequenced blood TCR repertoires of about 5 healthy adults to estimate repertoire size and the extent of clonotype sharing between individuals. Different laboratories and diverse techniques were used to prepare libraries and sequence TCR repertoires, to increase sequencing depth and limit assay-specific biases. Each donor's leukapheresis produced roughly between about 0.9 and 9.5 billion PBMCs. Points the paper makes about the study in general: Even with the large sequencing depth, rarefaction of the sorted-subset datasets indicated that sequencing was incomplete. Larger estimated clonotype richness was generally found for naive subsets than for memory subsets. The small number of donors limited the genetic and exposure-history diversity represented. Pairwise subsampling indicated that sequencing depth was expected to affect the degree of clonotype sharing among donors. When a few donors were compared, the shared fraction of clonotypes was approximately 5% for naive CD4, approximately 3.5% for naive CD8, more than 2% for memory CD4, and under 0.5% for memory CD8. Sampling was restricted to blood, and TCR repertoires in tissue are likely to differ from TCR repertoires in blood. Compared with non-shared clonotypes, the clonotypes found in all four sorted-subset donors had higher generation probabilities.

Comment on this clone: Its antigen remains unidentified. Base quality data are lacking; no much larger clone is found one base away.

TCR CDR3 regions were amplified from genomic DNA by multiplex PCR using the deep immunoSEQ assay. Extracted genomic DNA from each cell subset was spread evenly across all wells of several immunoSEQ 96-well plates, with each plate serving as a replicate. For sorted subsets, around 0.2 ug of genomic DNA, equivalent to 25,000 to 35,000 T cell genomes, went into each replicate PCR. The purified libraries were quantified using a Qubit 3.0 fluorometer, sized with a Bioanalyzer 2100, and then quantified again using the KAPA Library Quantification kit. Each immunoSEQ 96-well plate was sequenced on its own single-read 150-cycle Illumina NextSeq 550 flow cell. The study's processing was this. The immunoSEQ output contained only junctional sequences without quality scores, so filtering could not match that applied to full-length reads. Sequences were annotated with PyIR, a Python wrapper for IgBLAST v1.9, and V/J genes and CDR3 were assigned using IMGT germline references. Reads were filtered out if the reads had weak V/J assignments (E-value above 1e-6), no CDR3, stop codons, out-of-frame junctions, or ambiguous translated residues. V3J clonotypes were defined as sequences sharing the same inferred V gene, J gene, and CDR3 amino acid sequence. Percentage overlap between repertoires was computed as shared unique clonotypes divided by the size of the smaller repertoire. Repertoire richness was assessed with RTK rarefaction, the Chao1 estimator, and Recon v2.1 estimates of unobserved clonotypes. For all TCRbeta clonotypes obtained by the gDNA method from several donors, generation probabilities were computed with OLGA. What TCRdb holds here is the immuneACCESS table cut down to in-frame rearrangements. Part of the clones is not present; checked against another copy, under half of the missing clones reflect an unresolved V gene, and the others are unexplained. V and J calls and clone size are as listed in that table; D and trimming were resolved from the DNA. The sample table contains 600,000 to 750,000 clones; only one count was recorded for 90% of them. 30% to 35% of the sample is in the top ten clones.

Donors were healthy HIV-negative adults with no recently reported acute infections or vaccinations. Only Caucasian adults living in Nashville, Tennessee, USA were represented among the donors. CD8 memory samples consisted of magnetically selected CD45RO+ cells combined with CCR7-negative CD45RA+ effector memory (TemRA) cells. Blood was obtained by leukapheresis, after which PBMCs were separated by Ficoll-Histopaque density gradient centrifugation and cryopreserved in liquid nitrogen vapor phase. Analytical flow cytometry was used to check the purity and quantity of each magnetically sorted T cell population. From each sorted fraction, genomic DNA was isolated and quantified by UV absorbance on a Nanodrop 2000c. V is cut by 4 bases and J by 1 base, and the space between the germline ends is 11 bases. The CDR3 runs 16 amino acids, cysteine and phenylalanine included. Of the read, only the CDR3 DNA is kept; its 48 bases are in frame from base 1. For CDR1 and CDR2, the germline V gene (reference sequence) lists SEHNR and FQNEAQ.

The source is a young man in good health. Some clones in this sample may be carry-over from other donors' samples. The sequencing sample was made of memory CD8+ T cells from PBMCs. This sample's cell subset or site label indicates: CD45RO+ cells pooled with CCR7-negative TemRA cells. The rearranged segments are TRBV7-9 and TRBJ2-6; the D segment is perhaps TRBD1 or TRBD2, each sharing 5 matched bases. In nucleotides, the sequence is TGTGCCAGCAGCTGGGGACGGCCGTCTGGGGCCAACGTCCTGACTTTC. The resulting protein is CASSWGRPSGANVLTF.